One and the same sample provided the 21 T cell receptor beta chains below, sequenced in a study of regulatory T cells in long-lasting Graves disease. Time point specified: persistent/refractory GD, antithyroid drugs over 5 years with positive TRAb. PBMC-extracted RNA yielded the TCR library. The authors built TCR beta libraries using iRepertoire HTBI primers and Arm-PCR of CDR3 regions. TCRdb independently ran MiXCR on the multiplex PCR reads; one entry per CDR3 protein. Altogether over 350,000 distinct CDR3 sequences are present, around 20% being singletons, with the ten largest covering around 20%. Sequencing used peripheral blood mononuclear cells (PBMCs), obtained when the disease was refractory, from a patient treated with antithyroid drugs. The receptors come from a female donor with Graves disease.

The V call is TRBV5-1, the J call TRBJ1-1, with 9 bases aligning to TRBD1. The CDR3 extends over 13 amino acids. Germline CDR1 is SGHRS and CDR2 is YFSETQ. Trimming cost V 4 bases and J 11 bases; bases outside gene matches: 9. The CDR3 coding sequence is TGCGCCAGCAGCAGGGACAGGGAGGGATTGGCTTTCTTT. The encoded protein is CASSRDREGLAFF. Filled out from reference TRBV5-1 and TRBJ1-1, the complete variable domain reads KAGVTQTPRYLIKTRGQQVTLSCSPISGHRSVSWYQQTPGQGLQFLFEYFSETQRNKGNFPGRFSGRQFSNSRSEMNVSTLELGDSALYLCASSRDREGLAFFGQGTRLTVV.

This clonotype was observed a few times. This chain joins TRBV27 and TRBJ2-7, with D tentatively TRBD1 (5 bases). The CDR3 is made up of 14 amino acids. From germline, CDR1 is MNHEY and CDR2 SMNVEV (reference sequence). Trimming removed 4 bases at V and 3 bases at J, with 13 bases between. CDR3 sequence (DNA): TGTGCCAGCAGTTCCTCAGGGTATAACTACGAGCAGTACTTC. It codes for CASSSSGYNYEQYF.

This clonotype was recorded many times. V gene TRBV7-2 combines with J gene TRBJ2-7; 7 nucleotides line up with TRBD1. From germline, CDR1 is SGHTA and CDR2 FQGNSA. V was clipped by 5 bases and J by 5 bases; unmatched bases: 6. The CDR3 has 13 amino acids. This CDR3 reads CASSADRVHEQYF. CDR3 sequence (DNA): TGTGCCAGCAGCGCCGACAGGGTCCACGAGCAGTACTTC.

The chain couples TRBV5-5 to TRBJ1-6; D not certain. Trimming took 2 bases from V and 0 from J, leaving 9 bases between them. This CDR3 is built from 16 residues. CDR1 is SGHKS and CDR2 is YYEKEE in the germline V gene (reference sequence). CDR3 protein: CASSFAATSYNSPLHF. CDR3 coding DNA: TGTGCCAGCAGCTTCGCAGCGACCTCCTATAATTCACCCCTCCACTTT.

The chain combines TRBV7-2 with TRBJ1-5, with 8 bases lining up with TRBD1. Germline CDR1 SGHTA, CDR2 FQGNSA. The CDR3 spans 14 residues. V dropped 2 bases and J dropped 5; count of bases not matched to a gene: 2. CDR3 region: CASSLKTGDQPQHF. In DNA, the CDR3 is TGTGCCAGCAGCTTAAAGACAGGGGATCAGCCCCAGCATTTT.

This clonotype has more than one count but fewer than ten. DNA of the CDR3: TGCAGTGTCCCCCTGGTCCAAGAGACCCAGTACTTC. Its translation is CSVPLVQETQYF. This chain joins TRBV20-1 and TRBJ2-5; no clear D gene. Germline lookup yields CDR1 DFQATT and CDR2 SNEGSKA (reference sequence). This CDR3 comprises 12 residues. The V end lost 7 bases, the J end lost 1 base, and 10 bases lay between the germline ends.

The rearrangement uses TRBV7-3 and TRBJ1-1; D is perhaps TRBD1 (6 bases). Germline lookup yields CDR1 SGHTA and CDR2 FQGTGA. V was clipped by 6 bases and J by 8 bases, with 16 bases between them. The CDR3 is 13 amino acids. CDR3 bases: TGTGCCAGCAGACCGACAGGAAGTCAAGAAGCTTTCTTT. Protein sequence: CASRPTGSQEAFF.

This clonotype was counted many times. The CDR3 sequence: CASSYDRGQEPQHF. The CDR3 DNA reads as TGTGCCAGCAGTTACGACAGGGGGCAGGAGCCCCAGCATTTT. This chain joins TRBV7-2 and TRBJ1-5, with 10 bases aligning to TRBD1. The germline gives CDR1 SGHTA, CDR2 FQGNSA. Trimming cost V 6 bases and J 8 bases; bases outside gene matches: 7. The CDR3 is made up of 14 amino acids.

The V call is TRBV28, the J call TRBJ2-5, with D possibly TRBD2 on 7 matching bases. The V and J ends lost 2 bases and 9 bases respectively, with 22 bases between them. CDR1 and CDR2 (germline): MDHEN, SYDVKM. This CDR3 spans 16 amino acids. The CDR3 DNA sequence: TGTGCCAGCAGTTTAAGGGGGGAGGGCCGGCGGCGGGCCCAGTACTTC. Its translation: CASSLRGEGRRRAQYF.

This clonotype was observed many times. V gene TRBV28 combines with J gene TRBJ2-2; D is unclear. Trimming removed 3 bases from V and 6 bases from J, with 5 bases in between. The V gene's germline CDR1 is MDHEN and CDR2 SYDVKM. The CDR3 has 12 residues. The CDR3 DNA is TGTGCCAGCAGTTTCATGGCCGGGGAGCTGTTTTTT. Protein product: CASSFMAGELFF.

The rearrangement joins TRBV7-2 to TRBJ1-1, with 11 nucleotides matching TRBD1. The CDR3 runs 16 residues. Losses at the gene ends were 5 bases for V and 4 bases for J; bases not matched to a gene: 9. The germline CDR1 and CDR2 sequences are SGHTA and FQGNSA. The CDR3 reads CASSPRAGTGGTEAFF. The CDR3 DNA is TGTGCCAGCAGCCCTAGGGCCGGGACAGGGGGCACTGAAGCTTTCTTT.

This clonotype was found many times. In DNA, the CDR3 is TGTGCCAGCAGCCCCCGAAGGGGACCAGAGACCCAGTACTTC. Residues: CASSPRRGPETQYF. The V gene is TRBV7-9, the J gene TRBJ2-5; D could derive from TRBD1 or TRBD2 (5 bases each). Germline CDR1 is SEHNR and CDR2 is FQNEAQ (reference sequence). The V gene lost 5 bases and the J gene lost 4 bases, with 14 bases spanning the gap. The CDR3 sequence is 14 residues long. The variable domain in full, with the rest retrieved from reference TRBV7-9 and TRBJ2-5, is DTGVSQNPRHKITKRGQNVTFRCDPISEHNRLYWYRQTLGQGPEFLTYFQNEAQLEKSRLLSDRFSAERPKGSFSTLEIQRTEQGDSAMYLCASSPRRGPETQYFGPGTRLLVL.

The chain employs TRBV7-9 and TRBJ2-5, with D tentatively TRBD1 (6 bases). Trimming took 10 bases from V and 3 from J, leaving 15 bases between them. CDR3 length: 13 residues. Germline V gene lookup returns CDR1 SEHNR and CDR2 FQNEAQ (reference sequence). CDR3 DNA sequence: TGTGCCATTCCCGAGCAGGGGAAAGAGACCCAGTACTTC. Translating it yields CAIPEQGKETQYF.

The V and J genes are TRBV6-2 or TRBV6-3 and TRBJ2-5, with D perhaps matching TRBD2 (6 bases). The germline V gene encodes CDR1 MNHEY and CDR2 SVGEGT. Trimming pared 2 bases from V and 5 bases from J, leaving 18 bases between. CDR3 length: 16 residues. The CDR3 region has the DNA TGTGCCAGCAGTTACGCCTGGGAAGGAGGGCTGGAGACCCAGTACTTC. Amino acid sequence: CASSYAWEGGLETQYF.

Ten or more counts support this clonotype. This chain links TRBV12-3 or TRBV12-4 with TRBJ1-4; 10 bases agree with TRBD1. J lost 5 bases, V lost 10 bases, and 4 bases had no gene match. The CDR3 loop spans 13 amino acids. The CDR3 reads CATAGQGNEKLFF. The CDR3, as DNA: TGTGCCACCGCGGGACAGGGGAATGAAAAACTGTTTTTT.

The table lists this clonotype with a few counts. This sequence joins TRBV6-9 and TRBJ2-2; D possibly corresponds to TRBD2 (7 bases). There are 16 residues in the CDR3. The V end lost 3 bases, the J end lost 4 bases, and 15 bases lay between the germline ends. Germline values: CDR1 MNHGY, CDR2 SVAAGI. Here the CDR3 reads CASSYLGGLTTGELFF. Written as DNA, the CDR3 is TGTGCCAGCAGTTACTTGGGGGGGCTTACCACCGGGGAGCTGTTTTTT.

The table lists this clonotype with many counts. V gene TRBV6-2 or TRBV6-3 combines with J gene TRBJ1-2; possibly TRBD1 for D (6 bases). Germline V gene data show CDR1 as MNHEY and CDR2 as SVGEGT. Trimming stripped 7 bases from V and 7 bases from J, with 22 bases between. The CDR3 is 15 amino acids. The CDR3 DNA sequence: TGTGCCAGCAATCACCAGAAGGTGACAGGAATTGGCTACACCTTC. It is translated as CASNHQKVTGIGYTF.

This clonotype was detected only a few times. The CDR3 reads CASSHRGREFPPLHF. CDR3 bases: TGTGCCAGCAGCCACCGGGGCAGGGAGTTTCCACCCCTCCACTTT. The chain employs TRBV7-6 and TRBJ1-6, with a possible D match to TRBD1 (5 bases). V lost 5 bases to trimming and J lost 11 bases, with 19 bases between them. Germline CDR1 and CDR2: SGHVS and FNYEAQ. This CDR3 spans 15 amino acids.

The chain carries TRBV6-2 or TRBV6-3 and TRBJ1-5, with 9 bases matching TRBD1. V lost 5 bases, J lost 9 bases, and 11 bases stayed unmatched. The germline V gene has CDR1 MNHEY and CDR2 SVGEGT. There are 15 residues in the CDR3. The CDR3 DNA is TGTGCCAGCAGTGAAGGGGGACAGGGAGTCGGGCCCCAGCATTTT. Protein sequence: CASSEGGQGVGPQHF.

This clonotype was detected ten times or more. This chain joins TRBV5-1 and TRBJ1-2; D is uncertain. This CDR3 contains 13 residues. The germline V and J ends were trimmed by 6 bases and 4 bases, with 13 bases remaining between them. Per the germline V gene, CDR1 is SGHRS and CDR2 is YFSETQ. Here the CDR3 reads CASNLTPTYGYTF. The CDR3 DNA sequence: TGCGCCAGCAACCTGACACCGACCTATGGCTACACCTTC. The complete variable domain, with remaining parts taken from reference TRBV5-1 and TRBJ1-2, reads KAGVTQTPRYLIKTRGQQVTLSCSPISGHRSVSWYQQTPGQGLQFLFEYFSETQRNKGNFPGRFSGRQFSNSRSEMNVSTLELGDSALYLCASNLTPTYGYTFGSGTRLTVV.

Ten or more counts support this clonotype. The chain combines TRBV5-1 with TRBJ1-1; the D is unclear. V lost 4 bases and J 1 base, leaving 11 bases between the germline ends. The germline CDR1 and CDR2 sequences are SGHRS and YFSETQ. The CDR3 covers 14 residues. Here the CDR3 DNA reads TGCGCCAGCAGCCCGGACGGATGGAACACTGAAGCTTTCTTT. Its translation is CASSPDGWNTEAFF.